The clone carrying this T cell receptor beta chain was seen a handful of times. The CDR3 totals 13 residues. V was cut by 1 base and J by 1 base, with 4 bases left in between. Germline loops: CDR1 LNHDA, CDR2 SQIVND (reference sequence). Clones were sequenced by immunoSEQ multiplex PCR, and TCRdb holds only the in-frame ones, with some missing. The sample consists of 39,000 or so clones, about nine tenths of them appearing once. The data derive from a study of T cell changes during pregnancy in multiple sclerosis. The chain recombines TRBV19 with TRBJ1-1; D gene ambiguous. The sequence came from a female donor in good health, enrolled as a control in a pregnancy study. Sequencing used CD4+ T cells from peripheral blood mononuclear cells, obtained after pregnancy. The DNA of the CDR3 is TGTGCCAGTAGTATAGTTCGGAACACTGAAGCTTTCTTT. It specifies CASSIVRNTEAFF.